The source of this TCR beta chain is a study of identical twins. In TCRdb, the 5' RACE reads were re-called with MiXCR into one record per CDR3 protein. This table has 520,000 or so distinct CDR3 sequences, less than 25% appearing once. The CDR3 totals 15 residues. CDR1 is LNHNV, CDR2 YYDKDF, per germline (reference sequence). Germline trimming cut 5 bases from V and 6 bases from J; bases unmatched to any gene: 12. This clonotype was found a few times. Its antigen is unknown. Study findings and constraints: Shared out-of-frame alpha sequences (those common to twins) showed excess low generation probability. Clonotypes of the beta chain that were abundant in cord blood carried fewer insertions (memory repertoires showed none). Twins showed weaker excess sharing in their beta out-of-frame sequences.

These sequences were also reported in another study, on T cells expressing NK-cell markers. That study reports: HCMV specificity was not established for the expanded NKG2C+ T cell clones.

The rearrangement uses TRBV15 and TRBJ2-7; TRBD2 matches 8 bases. This TCR derives from a woman aged 18 to 35 in good health. Input material: CD4+ T cells sorted from blood. The CDR3 nucleotides are TGTGCCACCAGCGACAGGAGCGGGAGAGGCATCGAGCAGTACTTC. Encoded protein: CATSDRSGRGIEQYF.